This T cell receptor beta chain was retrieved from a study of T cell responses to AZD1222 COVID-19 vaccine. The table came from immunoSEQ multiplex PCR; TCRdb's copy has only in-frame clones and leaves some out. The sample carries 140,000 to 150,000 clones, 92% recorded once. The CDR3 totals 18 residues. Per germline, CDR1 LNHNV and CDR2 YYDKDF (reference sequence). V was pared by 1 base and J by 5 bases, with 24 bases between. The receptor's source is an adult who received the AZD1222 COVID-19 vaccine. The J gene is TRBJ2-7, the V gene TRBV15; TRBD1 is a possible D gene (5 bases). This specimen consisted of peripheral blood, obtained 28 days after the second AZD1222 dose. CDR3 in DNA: TGTGCCACCAGCAGAGCCCTCAGGGCAGGAGCCGGCTCGGACGAGCAGTACTTC. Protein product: CATSRALRAGAGSDEQYF.